The 20 T cell receptor beta chains in this list originate from one sample, sequenced in a study of T cell changes during pregnancy in multiple sclerosis. Using immunoSEQ multiplex PCR, the repertoire was profiled, and TCRdb retains in-frame clones only, with some absent. This table has approximately 40,000 clones, around 90% appearing once. The input for sequencing was CD4+ T cells from peripheral blood mononuclear cells, taken before pregnancy. The receptors stem from a female donor with multiple sclerosis, enrolled in a pregnancy study.

The CDR3 DNA sequence: TGTGCCAGCAGTCCCCGGGACACGAGCACAGATACGCAGTATTTT. Translated: CASSPRDTSTDTQYF. The chain links TRBV6-5 to TRBJ2-3; tentative D call: TRBD1 (6 bases). Trimming took 5 bases from V and 0 from J, leaving 12 bases between them. This CDR3 has 15 residues. Germline lookup yields CDR1 MNHEY and CDR2 SVGAGI.

The chain employs TRBV29-1 and TRBJ2-1; no definite D call. Germline V gives CDR1 SQVTM, CDR2 ANQGSEA. The CDR3 spans 15 residues. V was pared by 2 bases and J by 4 bases, with 15 bases between. CDR3 residues: CSVEPRHRVYNEQFF. The CDR3, as DNA: TGCAGCGTTGAACCACGACATAGAGTTTACAATGAGCAGTTCTTC.

This chain connects TRBV5-4 to TRBJ2-4; weak D call: TRBD2 (5 bases). From germline, CDR1 is SGHNT and CDR2 YYREEE (reference sequence). Trimming stripped 4 bases from V and 8 bases from J, with 13 bases between. There are 13 residues in the CDR3. CDR3 residues: CASSPEAGDIQYF. The CDR3 nucleotides are TGTGCCAGCAGCCCAGAGGCGGGTGACATTCAGTACTTC.

The rearrangement uses TRBV7-9 and TRBJ2-4; 8 nucleotides line up with TRBD2. CDR1 and CDR2 (germline): SEHNR, FQNEAQ (reference sequence). There are 14 residues in the CDR3. V dropped 5 bases and J dropped 7; count of bases not matched to a gene: 7. This CDR3 reads CASSRRREGNIQYF. CDR3 nucleotides: TGTGCCAGCAGCCGTCGACGGGAGGGGAACATTCAGTACTTC.

V and J are TRBV18 and TRBJ2-5; 10 nucleotides line up with TRBD2. Germline V lookup: CDR1 KGHSH, CDR2 LQKENI. The V segment lost 0 bases and the J segment 6 bases; nucleotides outside the gene matches: 4. The CDR3 is made up of 15 amino acids. CDR3 DNA: TGTGCCAGCTCACCACCAGCGGGAGGGTCAAAGACCCAGTACTTC. This gives the protein CASSPPAGGSKTQYF.

The chain's CDR3 is CASSQLGGGNTEAFF. In DNA, the CDR3 is TGCGCCAGCAGCCAATTGGGGGGGGGCAACACTGAAGCTTTCTTT. V is TRBV4-1 and J is TRBJ1-1; D is perhaps TRBD1 (6 bases). Germline CDR1 and CDR2: MGHRA and YSYEKL. The CDR3 is 15 residues long. V lost 2 bases and J lost 2, with 12 bases in between.

The CDR3 protein is CASSPQGNTEAFF. The CDR3 DNA reads TGTGCCAGCAGCCCACAGGGGAACACTGAAGCTTTCTTT. This rearrangement joins TRBV4-2 to TRBJ1-1, with D possibly matching TRBD1 (6 bases). The CDR3 has 13 amino acids. V lost 4 bases to trimming and J lost 1 base, with 7 bases between them. CDR1 and CDR2 from the germline V gene are LGHNA and YNFKEQ.

V gene TRBV27 combines with J gene TRBJ2-3, with TRBD2 matching over 11 bases. The germline V gene encodes CDR1 MNHEY and CDR2 SMNVEV (reference sequence). After removal of 5 bases from V and 7 bases from J, the junction contained 8 bases not matched to a gene. The CDR3 spans 15 residues. CDR3 in DNA: TGTGCCAGCAGTCTCGGACTAGCGGGTGGGAATACGCAGTATTTT. It encodes CASSLGLAGGNTQYF.

This clone was detected a few times. This sequence joins TRBV30 and TRBJ2-1; tentatively, D is TRBD2 (5 bases). The CDR3 is made up of 11 amino acids. Germline assignment: CDR1 GTSNPN and CDR2 SVGIG (reference sequence). V was pared by 0 bases and J by 10 bases, with 7 bases between. The CDR3 DNA is TGTGCCTGGAGTGTAGGGAGAGAGCAGTTCTTC. As protein: CAWSVGREQFF.

Details on this clone: Other nucleotide sequences in the sample specify the same CDR3. This chain connects TRBV11-2 to TRBJ1-6; D ambiguous. V lost 5 bases and J 8 bases, leaving 13 bases between the germline ends. From germline, CDR1 is SGHAT and CDR2 FQNNGV. The CDR3 consists of 14 residues. The CDR3 DNA reads TGTGCCAGCAGCATGACGGGGTCGGATTCACCCCTCCACTTT. Amino acids: CASSMTGSDSPLHF. The variable domain in full, with the rest retrieved from reference TRBV11-2 and TRBJ1-6, is EAGVAQSPRYKIIEKRQSVAFWCNPISGHATLYWYQQILGQGPKLLIQFQNNGVVDDSQLPKDRFSAERLKGVDSTLKIQPAKLEDSAVYLCASSMTGSDSPLHFGNGTRLTVT.

The V and J genes are TRBV28 and TRBJ1-5; weak D call: TRBD1 (5 bases). Deletions cut 6 bases from V and 5 bases from J, with 17 bases between. Germline CDR1 and CDR2: MDHEN and SYDVKM. CDR3 length equals 15 residues. CDR3 bases: TGTGCCAGCAGAGGTCCTGGCGGGGCGCATCAGCCCCAGCATTTT. This encodes CASRGPGGAHQPQHF.

This sequence joins TRBV7-8 and TRBJ2-7, with 10 bases lining up with TRBD1. Germline V CDR1 and CDR2: SGHVS, FQNEAQ. V lost 4 bases to trimming and J lost 7 bases; unmatched junction nucleotides: 10. The CDR3 has 15 amino acids. This chain's CDR3 is CASSSGQGEVSEQYF. CDR3 coding DNA: TGTGCCAGCAGCTCTGGACAGGGGGAAGTAAGTGAGCAGTACTTC.

V usage is TRBV5-1 and J usage is TRBJ1-2; D gene ambiguous. The CDR3 sequence is 16 residues long. Trimming stripped 4 bases from V and 0 bases from J, with 16 bases between. The germline CDR1 and CDR2 sequences are SGHRS and YFSETQ. This chain's CDR3 is CASSQRGGPANYGYTF. The DNA of the CDR3 is TGCGCCAGCAGCCAACGGGGTGGACCAGCTAACTATGGCTACACCTTC.

The rearrangement uses TRBV18 and TRBJ1-1, with TRBD1 matching 9 bases. Germline assignment: CDR1 KGHSH and CDR2 LQKENI. Trimming removed 3 bases from V and 1 base from J; junction bases left unmatched: 9. CDR3 length equals 17 residues. The CDR3 loop is CASSPRDRVGGNTEAFF. The CDR3 nucleotides are TGTGCCAGCTCACCCAGGGACAGGGTAGGCGGGAACACTGAAGCTTTCTTT.

The chain uses TRBV5-1 and TRBJ1-1; no clear D. Per the germline V gene, CDR1 is SGHRS and CDR2 is YFSETQ. The V and J ends lost 0 bases and 6 bases respectively, with 18 bases between them. This CDR3 is built from 16 residues. The CDR3 DNA follows: TGCGCCAGCAGCTTGGCAAATGTGGGCTTGGGAGCTGAAGCTTTCTTT. It yields the protein CASSLANVGLGAEAFF. Full variable domain (outside the CDR3, taken from reference TRBV5-1 and TRBJ1-1): KAGVTQTPRYLIKTRGQQVTLSCSPISGHRSVSWYQQTPGQGLQFLFEYFSETQRNKGNFPGRFSGRQFSNSRSEMNVSTLELGDSALYLCASSLANVGLGAEAFFGQGTRLTVV.

This chain connects TRBV6-1 to TRBJ1-5; weak D call: TRBD1 (5 bases). The CDR3 is made up of 16 amino acids. V dropped 0 bases and J dropped 7 bases, with 16 bases sitting between them. Germline CDR1 reads MNHNS; CDR2 reads SASEGT. The chain's CDR3 is CASSEAGGAGMQPQHF. The CDR3 DNA reads as TGTGCCAGCAGTGAAGCGGGCGGGGCCGGCATGCAGCCCCAGCATTTT.

This clone has a handful of counts. This rearrangement joins TRBV5-4 to TRBJ1-3; the match to TRBD1 covers 9 bases. Germline trimming cut 3 bases from V and 4 bases from J; bases unmatched to any gene: 5. This CDR3 spans 15 amino acids. Germline CDR1 and CDR2: SGHNT and YYREEE (reference sequence). The CDR3, as DNA: TGTGCCAGCAGCTCGGGGGACAGGGCAGGAAACACCATATATTTT. This gives the protein CASSSGDRAGNTIYF.

The gene calls are TRBV4-2 and TRBJ2-1; D is ambiguous. Germline V gene sequence: CDR1 LGHNA, CDR2 YNFKEQ. The CDR3 runs 16 residues. V lost 0 bases and J 0 bases, leaving 9 bases between the germline ends. The CDR3 here is CASSQEAEFSYNEQFF. As DNA, the CDR3 is TGTGCCAGCAGCCAAGAGGCGGAATTCTCCTACAATGAGCAGTTCTTC.

The rearrangement links TRBV5-1 to TRBJ2-7; 11 positions agree with TRBD1. Germline CDR1 reads SGHRS; CDR2 reads YFSETQ. The CDR3 length is 15 residues. J was trimmed by 2 bases and V by 2 bases; bases with no gene match: 3. CDR3 DNA: TGCGCCAGCAGCTTTGGACAGGGGGCGGCCTACGAGCAGTACTTC. Its translation is CASSFGQGAAYEQYF.

Here the CDR3 DNA reads TGTGCCAGCAGCTTAGCGGGGGGGGCAAATCAGCCCCAGCATTTT. It encodes CASSLAGGANQPQHF. The chain is built from TRBV7-9 and TRBJ1-5; D is perhaps TRBD1 (6 bases). V was clipped by 0 bases and J by 4 bases, with 10 bases between them. This CDR3 spans 15 amino acids. CDR1 and CDR2 (germline): SEHNR, FQNEAQ (reference sequence).